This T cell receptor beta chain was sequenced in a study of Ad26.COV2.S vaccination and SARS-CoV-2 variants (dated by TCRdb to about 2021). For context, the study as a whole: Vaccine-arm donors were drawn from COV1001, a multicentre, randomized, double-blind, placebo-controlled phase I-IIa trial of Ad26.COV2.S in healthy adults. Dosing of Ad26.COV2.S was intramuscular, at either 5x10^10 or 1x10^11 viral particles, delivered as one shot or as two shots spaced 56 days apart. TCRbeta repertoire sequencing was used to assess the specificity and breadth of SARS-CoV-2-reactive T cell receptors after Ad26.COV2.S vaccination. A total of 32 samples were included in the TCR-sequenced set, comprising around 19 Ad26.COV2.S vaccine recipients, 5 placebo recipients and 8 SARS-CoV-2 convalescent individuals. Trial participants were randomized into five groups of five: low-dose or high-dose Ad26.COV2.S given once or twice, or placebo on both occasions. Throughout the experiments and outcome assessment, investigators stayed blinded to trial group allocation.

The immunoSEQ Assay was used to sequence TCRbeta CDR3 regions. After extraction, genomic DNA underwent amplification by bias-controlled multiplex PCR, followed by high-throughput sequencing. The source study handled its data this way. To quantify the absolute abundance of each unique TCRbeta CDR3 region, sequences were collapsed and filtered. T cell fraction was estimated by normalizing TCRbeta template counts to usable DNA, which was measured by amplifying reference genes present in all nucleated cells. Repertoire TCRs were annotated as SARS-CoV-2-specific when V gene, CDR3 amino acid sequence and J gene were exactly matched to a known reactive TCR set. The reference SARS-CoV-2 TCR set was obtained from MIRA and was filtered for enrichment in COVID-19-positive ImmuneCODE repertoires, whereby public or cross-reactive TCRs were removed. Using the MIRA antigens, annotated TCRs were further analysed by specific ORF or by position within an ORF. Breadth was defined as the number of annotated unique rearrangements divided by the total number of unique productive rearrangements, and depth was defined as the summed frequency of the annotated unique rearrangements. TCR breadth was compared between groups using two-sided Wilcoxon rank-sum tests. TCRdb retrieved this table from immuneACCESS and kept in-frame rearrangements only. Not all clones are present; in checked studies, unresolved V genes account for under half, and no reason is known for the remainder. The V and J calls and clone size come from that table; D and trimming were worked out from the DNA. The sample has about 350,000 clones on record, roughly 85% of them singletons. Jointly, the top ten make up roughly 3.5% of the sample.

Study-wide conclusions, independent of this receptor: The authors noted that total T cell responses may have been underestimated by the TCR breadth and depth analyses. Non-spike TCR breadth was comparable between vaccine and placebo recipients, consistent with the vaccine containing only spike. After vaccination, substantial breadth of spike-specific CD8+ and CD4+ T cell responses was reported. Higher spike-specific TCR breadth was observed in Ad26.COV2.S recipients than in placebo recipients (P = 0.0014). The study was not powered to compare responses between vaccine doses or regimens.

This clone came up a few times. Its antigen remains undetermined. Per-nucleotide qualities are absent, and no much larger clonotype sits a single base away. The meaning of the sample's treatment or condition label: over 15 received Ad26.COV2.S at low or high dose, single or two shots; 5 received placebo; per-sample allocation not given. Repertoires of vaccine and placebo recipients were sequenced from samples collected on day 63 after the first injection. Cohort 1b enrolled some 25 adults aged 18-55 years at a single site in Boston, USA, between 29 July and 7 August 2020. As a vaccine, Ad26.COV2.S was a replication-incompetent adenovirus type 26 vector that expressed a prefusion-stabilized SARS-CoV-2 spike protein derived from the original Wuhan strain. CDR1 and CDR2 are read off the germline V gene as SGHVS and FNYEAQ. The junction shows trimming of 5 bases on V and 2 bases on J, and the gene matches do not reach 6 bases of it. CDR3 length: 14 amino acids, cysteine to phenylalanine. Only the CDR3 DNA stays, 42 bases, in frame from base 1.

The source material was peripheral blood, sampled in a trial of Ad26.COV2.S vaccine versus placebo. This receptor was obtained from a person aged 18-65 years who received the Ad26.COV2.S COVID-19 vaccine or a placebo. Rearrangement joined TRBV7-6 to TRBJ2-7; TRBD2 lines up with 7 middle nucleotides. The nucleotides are TGTGCCAGCAGCCCCCGAAGCGGGGCCTACGAGCAGTACTTC. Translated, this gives CASSPRSGAYEQYF. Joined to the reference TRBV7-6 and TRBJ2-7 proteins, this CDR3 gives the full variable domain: GAGVSQSPRYKVTKRGQDVALRCDPISGHVSLYWYRQALGQGPEFLTYFNYEAQQDKSGLPNDRFSAERPEGSISTLTIQRTEQRDSAMYRCASSPRSGAYEQYFGPGTRLTVT.